The TCR beta chain under discussion was sequenced for a study of shared clonotypes between healthy human individuals. Study-wide results and limits: Naive subsets typically showed greater estimated richness than memory subsets.

Original data processing: Filtering differed, since immunoSEQ gave only junction sequences and no quality scores. Generated by immunoSEQ multiplex PCR, the TCRdb table keeps only in-frame clones and is missing some. V and J calls and clone size are as listed in that table; D and trimming were resolved from the DNA. Of some 2,000,000 clones listed, around 95% are singletons. A note on this clone: The antigen is unknown.

V gave up 2 bases and J gave up 4 bases, with 11 bases separating them. CDR1 is MDHEN, CDR2 SYDVKM, per germline. The CDR3 sequence is 14 residues long. This sequence originates from a young man in good health. Sequencing input: naive CD4+ T cells sorted from blood. Subset specified: CD45RA+ positively selected. The gene calls are TRBV28 and TRBJ1-1; the D is unclear. CDR3 sequence: CASSLSQKGTEAFF. CDR3 bases: TGTGCCAGCAGTTTAAGCCAGAAGGGCACTGAAGCTTTCTTT.